This T cell receptor beta chain was sequenced in a study of blood T cell repertoires in COVID-19. The J segment lost 3 bases and the V segment lost 0 bases, leaving 3 bases of the junction unmatched. The CDR3 has 16 amino acids. The germline V gene has CDR1 SGDLS and CDR2 YYNGEE. This clone has a single count. Repertoires were generated with immunoSEQ multiplex PCR, while TCRdb's copy carries only in-frame clones and drops some. The table lists around 100,000 clones, roughly 80% of them singletons. Sequenced: peripheral blood. The chain couples TRBV9 to TRBJ1-3; 10 positions agree with TRBD1. This TCR was sampled from a man aged 70 or older with active or convalescent COVID-19. The chain's CDR3 is CASSVADRGHGNTIYF. In nucleotides, the CDR3 is TGTGCCAGCAGCGTAGCAGACAGGGGGCATGGAAACACCATATATTTT. Combining the CDR3 with reference TRBV9 and TRBJ1-3 gives the whole variable domain DSGVTQTPKHLITATGQRVTLRCSPRSGDLSVYWYQQSLDQGLQFLIQYYNGEERAKGNILERFSAQQFPDLHSELNLSSLELGDSALYFCASSVADRGHGNTIYFGEGSWLTVV.